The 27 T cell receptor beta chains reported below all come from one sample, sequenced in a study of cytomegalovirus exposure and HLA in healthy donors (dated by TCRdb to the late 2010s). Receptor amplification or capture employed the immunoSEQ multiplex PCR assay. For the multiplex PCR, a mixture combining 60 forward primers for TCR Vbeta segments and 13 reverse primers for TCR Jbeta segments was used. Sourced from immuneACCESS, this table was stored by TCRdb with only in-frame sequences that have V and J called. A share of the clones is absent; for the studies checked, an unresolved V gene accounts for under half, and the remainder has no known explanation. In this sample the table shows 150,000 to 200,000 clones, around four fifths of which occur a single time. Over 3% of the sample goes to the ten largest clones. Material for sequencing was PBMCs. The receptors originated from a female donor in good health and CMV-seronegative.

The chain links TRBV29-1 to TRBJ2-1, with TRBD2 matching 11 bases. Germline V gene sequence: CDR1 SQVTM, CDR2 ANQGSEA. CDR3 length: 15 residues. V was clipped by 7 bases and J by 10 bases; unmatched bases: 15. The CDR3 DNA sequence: TGCAGCGGAGACCGGGGACTAGCGGAACGAGGGGAGCAGTTCTTC. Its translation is CSGDRGLAERGEQFF.

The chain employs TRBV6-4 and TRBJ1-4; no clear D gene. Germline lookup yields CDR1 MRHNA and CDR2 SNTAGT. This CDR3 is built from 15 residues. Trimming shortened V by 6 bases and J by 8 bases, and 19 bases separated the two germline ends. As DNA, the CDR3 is TGTGCCAGCAGACCCCAGGAGGAACAGCACGAAAAACTGTTTTTT. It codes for CASRPQEEQHEKLFF.

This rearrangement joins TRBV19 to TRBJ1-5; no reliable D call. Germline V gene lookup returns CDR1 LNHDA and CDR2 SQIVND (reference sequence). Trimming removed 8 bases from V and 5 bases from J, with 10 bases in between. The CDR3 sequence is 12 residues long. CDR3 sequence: CASSPPDQPQHF. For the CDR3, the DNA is TGTGCCAGTTCTCCCCCCGATCAGCCCCAGCATTTT.

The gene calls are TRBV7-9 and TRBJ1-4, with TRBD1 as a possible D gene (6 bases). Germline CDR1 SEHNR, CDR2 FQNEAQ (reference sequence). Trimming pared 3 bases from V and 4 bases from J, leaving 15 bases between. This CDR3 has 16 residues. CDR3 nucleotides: TGTGCCAGCAGCTTGCCCGGGACAACCTATAATGAAAAACTGTTTTTT. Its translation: CASSLPGTTYNEKLFF.

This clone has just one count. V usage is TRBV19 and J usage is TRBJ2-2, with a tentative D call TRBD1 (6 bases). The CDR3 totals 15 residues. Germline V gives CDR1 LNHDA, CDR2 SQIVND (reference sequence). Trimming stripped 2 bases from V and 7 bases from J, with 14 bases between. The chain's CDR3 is CASSILGGYDGELFF. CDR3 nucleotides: TGTGCCAGTAGTATACTTGGGGGCTATGACGGGGAGCTGTTTTTT.

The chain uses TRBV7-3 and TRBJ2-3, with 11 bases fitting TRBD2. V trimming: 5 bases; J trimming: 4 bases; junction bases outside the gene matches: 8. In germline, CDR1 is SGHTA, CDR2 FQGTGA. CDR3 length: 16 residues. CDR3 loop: CASSPGSGRGPDTQYF. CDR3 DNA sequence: TGTGCCAGCAGCCCAGGTAGCGGGAGGGGCCCAGATACGCAGTATTTT.

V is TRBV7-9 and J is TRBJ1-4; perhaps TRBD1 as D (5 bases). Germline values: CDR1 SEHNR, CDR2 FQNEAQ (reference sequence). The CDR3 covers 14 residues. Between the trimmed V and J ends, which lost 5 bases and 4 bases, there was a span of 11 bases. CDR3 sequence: CASSRDLSNEKLFF. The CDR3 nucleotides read TGTGCCAGCAGCCGGGACTTGAGTAATGAAAAACTGTTTTTT.

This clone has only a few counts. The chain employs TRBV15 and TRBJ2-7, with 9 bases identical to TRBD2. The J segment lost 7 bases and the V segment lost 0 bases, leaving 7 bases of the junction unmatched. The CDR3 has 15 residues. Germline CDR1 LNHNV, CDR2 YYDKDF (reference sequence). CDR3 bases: TGTGCCACCAGCAGAGATTCCACTAGCGGGCGTGAGCAGTACTTC. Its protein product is CATSRDSTSGREQYF.

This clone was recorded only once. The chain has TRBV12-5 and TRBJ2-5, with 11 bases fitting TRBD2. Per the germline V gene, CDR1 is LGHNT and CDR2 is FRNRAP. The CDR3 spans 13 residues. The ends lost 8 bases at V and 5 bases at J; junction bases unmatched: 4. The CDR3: CASKLAGAETQYF. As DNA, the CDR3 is TGTGCTAGTAAACTAGCGGGAGCGGAGACCCAGTACTTC.

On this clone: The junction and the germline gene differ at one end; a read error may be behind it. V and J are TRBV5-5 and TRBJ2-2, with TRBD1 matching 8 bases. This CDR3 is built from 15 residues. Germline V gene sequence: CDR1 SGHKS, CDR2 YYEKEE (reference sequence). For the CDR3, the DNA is TGTGCCAGCAGCCAAAGGACAGGGAACGCCGGGGAGCTGTTTTTT. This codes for CASSQRTGNAGELFF.

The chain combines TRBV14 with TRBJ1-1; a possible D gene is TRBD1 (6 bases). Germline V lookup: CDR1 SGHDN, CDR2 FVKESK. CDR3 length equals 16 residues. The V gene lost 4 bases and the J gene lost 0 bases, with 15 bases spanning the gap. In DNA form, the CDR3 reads TGTGCCAGCAGCCCCCCGGGACACGATATGAACACTGAAGCTTTCTTT. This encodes CASSPPGHDMNTEAFF. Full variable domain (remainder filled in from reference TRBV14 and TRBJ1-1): EAGVTQFPSHSVIEKGQTVTLRCDPISGHDNLYWYRRVMGKEIKFLLHFVKESKQDESGMPNNRFLAERTGGTYSTLKVQPAELEDSGVYFCASSPPGHDMNTEAFFGQGTRLTVV.

CDR3 coding DNA: TGTGCCAGCAGCCTTGGACAGCACCCCTTCAATGAGCAGTTCTTC. Protein product: CASSLGQHPFNEQFF. This rearrangement joins TRBV7-2 to TRBJ2-1; D is possibly TRBD1 (6 bases). Per the germline V gene, CDR1 is SGHTA and CDR2 is FQGNSA. The CDR3 spans 15 residues. V was clipped by 5 bases and J by 6 bases, with 17 bases between them. Based on the CDR3 plus reference TRBV7-2 and TRBJ2-1, the full variable domain is GAGVSQSPSNKVTEKGKDVELRCDPISGHTALYWYRQSLGQGLEFLIYFQGNSAPDKSGLPSDRFSAERTGGSVSTLTIQRTQQEDSAVYLCASSLGQHPFNEQFFGPGTRLTVL.

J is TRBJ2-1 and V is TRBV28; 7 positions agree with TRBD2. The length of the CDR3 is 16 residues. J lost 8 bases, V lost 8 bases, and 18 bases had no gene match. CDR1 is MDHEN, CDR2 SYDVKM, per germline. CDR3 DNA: TGTGCCAGCGCCCGACTAGCTGGAATCCGGGGAGATGAGCAGTTCTTC. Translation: CASARLAGIRGDEQFF.

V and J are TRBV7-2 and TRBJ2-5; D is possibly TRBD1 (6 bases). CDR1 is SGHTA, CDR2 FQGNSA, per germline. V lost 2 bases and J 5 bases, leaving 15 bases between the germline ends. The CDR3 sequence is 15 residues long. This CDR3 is CASSLLSGQGETQYF. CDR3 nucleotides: TGTGCCAGCAGCTTACTCTCAGGGCAGGGGGAGACCCAGTACTTC.

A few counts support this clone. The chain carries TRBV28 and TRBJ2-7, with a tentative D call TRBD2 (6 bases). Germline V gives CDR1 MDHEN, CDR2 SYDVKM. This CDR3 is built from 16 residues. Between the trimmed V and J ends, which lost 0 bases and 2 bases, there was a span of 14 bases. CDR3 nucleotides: TGTGCCAGCAGTTTATGGGGACTTTTCAGCACCTACGAGCAGTACTTC. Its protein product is CASSLWGLFSTYEQYF.

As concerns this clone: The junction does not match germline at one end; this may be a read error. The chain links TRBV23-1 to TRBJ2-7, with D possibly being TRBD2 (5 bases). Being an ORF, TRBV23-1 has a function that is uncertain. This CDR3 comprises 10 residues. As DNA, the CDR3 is TGCGCCAGCAGTCAACCGGGATTTGACTTC. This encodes CASSQPGFDF.

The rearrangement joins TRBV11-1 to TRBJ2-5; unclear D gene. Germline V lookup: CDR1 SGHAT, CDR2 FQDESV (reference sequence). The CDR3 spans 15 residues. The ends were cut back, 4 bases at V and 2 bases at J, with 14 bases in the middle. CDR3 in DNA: TGTGCCAGCAGCTCCCTCGCGTCCCTACAAGAGACCCAGTACTTC. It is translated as CASSSLASLQETQYF.

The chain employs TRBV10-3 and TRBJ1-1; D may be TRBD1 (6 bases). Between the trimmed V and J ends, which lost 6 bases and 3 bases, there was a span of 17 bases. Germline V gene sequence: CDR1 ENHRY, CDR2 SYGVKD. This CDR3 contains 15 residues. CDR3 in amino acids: CAIRPGVGGDTEAFF. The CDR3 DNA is TGTGCCATCAGGCCTGGGGTAGGGGGAGACACTGAAGCTTTCTTT.

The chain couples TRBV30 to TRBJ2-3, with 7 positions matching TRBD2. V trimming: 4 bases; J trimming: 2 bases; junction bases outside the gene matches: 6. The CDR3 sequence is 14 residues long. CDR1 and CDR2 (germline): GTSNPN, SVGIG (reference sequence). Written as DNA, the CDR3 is TGTGCCTGGACGGGGGGAGGGGCCACAGATACGCAGTATTTT. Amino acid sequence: CAWTGGGATDTQYF.

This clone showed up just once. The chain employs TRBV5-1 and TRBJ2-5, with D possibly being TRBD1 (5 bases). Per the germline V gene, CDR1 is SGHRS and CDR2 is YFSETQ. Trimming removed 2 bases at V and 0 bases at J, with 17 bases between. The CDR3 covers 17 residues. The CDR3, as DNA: TGCGCCAGCAGCTTCGGCTTCAGCGCCAGGGACCAAGAGACCCAGTACTTC. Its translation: CASSFGFSARDQETQYF.

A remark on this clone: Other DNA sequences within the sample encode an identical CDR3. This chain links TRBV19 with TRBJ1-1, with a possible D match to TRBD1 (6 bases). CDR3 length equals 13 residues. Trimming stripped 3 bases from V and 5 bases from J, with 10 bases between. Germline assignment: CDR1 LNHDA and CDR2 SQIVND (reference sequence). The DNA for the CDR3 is TGTGCCAGTAGTATGGGGGCCGGAACTGAAGCTTTCTTT. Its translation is CASSMGAGTEAFF.

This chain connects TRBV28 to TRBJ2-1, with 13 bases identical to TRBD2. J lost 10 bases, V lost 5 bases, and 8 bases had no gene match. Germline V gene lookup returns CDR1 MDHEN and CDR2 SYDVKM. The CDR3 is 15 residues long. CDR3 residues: CASSPGLAGVREQFF. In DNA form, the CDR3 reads TGTGCCAGCAGTCCCGGACTAGCGGGAGTTCGCGAGCAGTTCTTC.

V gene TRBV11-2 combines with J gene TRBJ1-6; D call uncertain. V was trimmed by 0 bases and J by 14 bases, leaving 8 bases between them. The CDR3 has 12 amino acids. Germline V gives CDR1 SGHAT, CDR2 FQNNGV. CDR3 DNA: TGTGCCAGCAGCTTAGATCTATTATCCCTCCACTTT. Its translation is CASSLDLLSLHF.

CDR3 in DNA: TGTGCCAGCAACGAGCGTATCGACGGCAATGAGCAGTTCTTC. This codes for CASNERIDGNEQFF. V usage is TRBV5-4 and J usage is TRBJ2-1; D gene unclear. Germline assignment: CDR1 SGHNT and CDR2 YYREEE (reference sequence). Trimming took off 6 bases at V and 6 bases at J, with 16 bases between the two ends. The CDR3 covers 14 residues.

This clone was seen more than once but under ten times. CDR3 region: CASTGTGSTEAFF. As DNA, the CDR3 is TGTGCCTCGACCGGGACAGGGTCCACTGAAGCTTTCTTT. The rearrangement links TRBV10-3 to TRBJ1-1; 9 bases are a match to TRBD1. Germline trimming cut 11 bases from V and 4 bases from J; bases unmatched to any gene: 8. Germline CDR1 ENHRY, CDR2 SYGVKD. The CDR3 extends over 13 amino acids.

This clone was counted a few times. CDR3 loop: CASSFPKETQYF. CDR3 DNA sequence: TGTGCCAGCAGCTTCCCCAAAGAGACCCAGTACTTC. The chain employs TRBV11-2 and TRBJ2-5; D gene unclear. Trimming stripped 3 bases from V and 3 bases from J, with 5 bases between. The CDR3 extends over 12 amino acids. Germline CDR1 reads SGHAT; CDR2 reads FQNNGV.

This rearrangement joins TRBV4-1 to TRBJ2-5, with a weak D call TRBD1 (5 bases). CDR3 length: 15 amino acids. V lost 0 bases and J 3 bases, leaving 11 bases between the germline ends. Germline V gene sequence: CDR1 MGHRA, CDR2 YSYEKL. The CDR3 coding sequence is TGCGCCAGCAGCCAAGAATTGGGCAGGGAAGAGACCCAGTACTTC. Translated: CASSQELGREETQYF.